This TCR beta chain was sequenced in a study of shared clonotypes between healthy human individuals. The wider study: Those who served as donors were two women and a few men between the ages of 18 and 49.

This clone was recorded at least ten times. The antigen is not known. One end of the junction varies from germline; a read error may be responsible. Overall study findings and caveats: Researchers sampled only blood; tissue repertoires likely differ. It was the few donors that limited the genetic and exposure-history diversity represented.

Genomic DNA of each subset was evenly split across several immunoSEQ plates. Generated by immunoSEQ multiplex PCR, the TCRdb table keeps only in-frame clones and is missing some. The sample includes a few hundred thousand clones, around three quarters of them seen just once. CDR3 size: 12 residues. Germline lookup yields CDR1 SGHDN and CDR2 FVKESK. This sequence joins TRBV14 and TRBJ1-1; no definite D call. Sequenced input: PBMCs. The receptor was isolated from a woman aged 40 to 49 in good health. Some clones in this sample may be carry-over from other donors' samples. The chain's CDR3 is CASSRRRSEPFF. CDR3 in DNA: TGTGCCAGCAGCCGTCGACGGAGTGAACCTTTCTTT.